A selection of T cell receptor beta chains follows, all from one sample in a study of blood T cell repertoires in COVID-19. Data came from immunoSEQ multiplex PCR; TCRdb stores just in-frame clones and leaves some out. The table includes about 370,000 clones, about 90% detected once. Sequenced input: PBMCs or T cells enriched from blood (not recorded which). Receptors originate from a woman in her twenties or thirties who had recovered from COVID-19. Each CDR3 is given with its conserved first and last residue. The order of the fields is V gene, J gene, clone size, D gene, CDR3 DNA, CDR3 protein. The D gene is left open where the match is weak. Clone size is shown for a subset of rows, as once, few, many or a class of expanded clone.

v_gene: TRBV19
j_gene: TRBJ1-3
abundance: NA
d_gene: NA
CDR3nt: TGTGCCAGTAGTATAGGGGCTATCACTGGAAACACCATATATTTT
CDR3aa: CASSIGAITGNTIYF

v_gene: TRBV18
j_gene: TRBJ2-3
abundance: NA
d_gene: NA
CDR3nt: TGTGCCAGCTCACAGACTAGACAAAGCACAGATACGCAGTATTTT
CDR3aa: CASSQTRQSTDTQYF

v_gene: TRBV6-2/TRBV6-3
j_gene: TRBJ2-1
abundance: NA
d_gene: TRBD2
CDR3nt: TGTGCCAGCAGTCGGATAGCGGGGGGGTTCAATGAGCAGTTCTTC
CDR3aa: CASSRIAGGFNEQFF

v_gene: TRBV7-3
j_gene: TRBJ1-1
abundance: NA
d_gene: TRBD1
CDR3nt: TGTGCCAGCAGCTTACAGGGGACAGGGAGTGGTAGCACTGAAGCTTTCTTT
CDR3aa: CASSLQGTGSGSTEAFF

v_gene: TRBV27
j_gene: TRBJ1-2
abundance: NA
d_gene: NA
CDR3nt: TGTGCCAGCAGTTTAATGTCCGGTGATGGCTACACCTTC
CDR3aa: CASSLMSGDGYTF

v_gene: TRBV12-3/TRBV12-4
j_gene: TRBJ1-5
abundance: NA
d_gene: NA
CDR3nt: TGTGCCAGCAAATTAGGGGGTCAGCCCCAGCATTTT
CDR3aa: CASKLGGQPQHF

v_gene: TRBV5-1
j_gene: TRBJ2-5
abundance: NA
d_gene: TRBD2
CDR3nt: TGCGCCAGCAGGACGGGACTAGCGGTGAATCAAGAGACCCAGTACTTC
CDR3aa: CASRTGLAVNQETQYF

v_gene: TRBV5-1
j_gene: TRBJ2-7
abundance: NA
d_gene: NA
CDR3nt: TGCGCCAGCTCGCAGGGTTACGAGCAGTACTTC
CDR3aa: CASSQGYEQYF

v_gene: TRBV5-1
j_gene: TRBJ2-1
abundance: once
d_gene: TRBD2
CDR3nt: TGCGCCAGCAGCCCGAGGACTAGCGGGAGCTCCTACAATGAGCAGTTCTTC
CDR3aa: CASSPRTSGSSYNEQFF

v_gene: TRBV5-8
j_gene: TRBJ1-1
abundance: NA
d_gene: NA
CDR3nt: TGTGCCGCGGGGGGGTTAATGAACACTGAAGCTTTCTTT
CDR3aa: CAAGGLMNTEAFF

v_gene: TRBV12-5
j_gene: TRBJ1-3
abundance: few
d_gene: TRBD1
CDR3nt: TGTGCTAGTGGTCCGGGACAGGGGTTCGGAAACACCATATATTTT
CDR3aa: CASGPGQGFGNTIYF

v_gene: TRBV12-3/TRBV12-4
j_gene: TRBJ1-2
abundance: NA
d_gene: NA
CDR3nt: TGTGCCAGCAGTTTACAGGGTATTGGCGGCTACACCTTC
CDR3aa: CASSLQGIGGYTF

v_gene: TRBV7-2
j_gene: TRBJ2-7
abundance: NA
d_gene: TRBD2
CDR3nt: TGTGCCAGCAGCTTCACTAGCGTGGGAGTACGGGAGCAGTACTTC
CDR3aa: CASSFTSVGVREQYF

v_gene: TRBV2
j_gene: TRBJ1-2
abundance: NA
d_gene: TRBD1
CDR3nt: TGTGCCAGCAACCGACAGGGGTCCTATGGCTACACCTTC
CDR3aa: CASNRQGSYGYTF

v_gene: TRBV6-5
j_gene: TRBJ1-3
abundance: NA
d_gene: NA
CDR3nt: TGTGCCAGCAGTTACCGGGGGTCCGGAAACACCATATATTTT
CDR3aa: CASSYRGSGNTIYF

v_gene: TRBV6-5
j_gene: TRBJ2-5
abundance: NA
d_gene: NA
CDR3nt: TGTGCCAGCACTGCAAGCAAGGGGGCGGGGGAGACCCAGTACTTC
CDR3aa: CASTASKGAGETQYF

v_gene: TRBV18
j_gene: TRBJ2-3
abundance: NA
d_gene: TRBD1
CDR3nt: TGTGCCAGCTCACCCCTCGGTACAGGGGGCGCTTCTAGCACAGATACGCAGTATTTT
CDR3aa: CASSPLGTGGASSTDTQYF

v_gene: TRBV25-1
j_gene: TRBJ2-5
abundance: NA
d_gene: NA
CDR3nt: TGTGCCAGCAGTCGGGAGACCCAGTACTTC
CDR3aa: CASSRETQYF

v_gene: TRBV5-1
j_gene: TRBJ1-4
abundance: NA
d_gene: NA
CDR3nt: TGCGCCAGCAGCTTGGACAGTTCTACTAATGAAAAACTGTTTTTT
CDR3aa: CASSLDSSTNEKLFF

v_gene: TRBV28
j_gene: TRBJ2-7
abundance: NA
d_gene: NA
CDR3nt: TGTGCCAGCAGTTTATCAACGTTCCTAGTTGGGTACGAGCAGTACTTC
CDR3aa: CASSLSTFLVGYEQYF

v_gene: TRBV6-2/TRBV6-3
j_gene: TRBJ1-6
abundance: NA
d_gene: TRBD1
CDR3nt: TGTGCCAGCAGCAGGGGGGGGTATAATTCACCCCTCCACTTT
CDR3aa: CASSRGGYNSPLHF

v_gene: TRBV27
j_gene: TRBJ2-1
abundance: NA
d_gene: NA
CDR3nt: TGTGCCAGCAGATATAGGGGAAATGAGCAGTTCTTC
CDR3aa: CASRYRGNEQFF

v_gene: TRBV19
j_gene: TRBJ2-1
abundance: NA
d_gene: TRBD2
CDR3nt: TGTGCCAGTAGCCCTCAGCGGGAGGCGGTTGGGGAGCAGTTCTTC
CDR3aa: CASSPQREAVGEQFF

v_gene: TRBV5-1
j_gene: TRBJ2-1
abundance: NA
d_gene: TRBD2
CDR3nt: TGCGCCAGCAGCTTCGGGCTAGCGGGAGCCAATGAGCAGTTCTTC
CDR3aa: CASSFGLAGANEQFF

v_gene: TRBV4-1
j_gene: TRBJ2-7
abundance: NA
d_gene: TRBD2
CDR3nt: TGCGCCAGCAGCCTCCTAGCGGGAGGGCCCTACGAGCAGTACTTC
CDR3aa: CASSLLAGGPYEQYF

v_gene: TRBV18
j_gene: TRBJ2-7
abundance: NA
d_gene: NA
CDR3nt: TGTGCCAGCTCACCAGACATTCTCTACGAGCAGTACTTC
CDR3aa: CASSPDILYEQYF

v_gene: TRBV9
j_gene: TRBJ1-6
abundance: few
d_gene: TRBD1
CDR3nt: TGTGCCAGCAGCTCCCCGAGACAGGGCTCGTTCTATGGCCATAATTCACCCCTCCACTTT
CDR3aa: CASSSPRQGSFYGHNSPLHF

v_gene: TRBV4-1
j_gene: TRBJ2-7
abundance: NA
d_gene: TRBD2
CDR3nt: TGCGCCAGCAGCCAACCACGACTAGCGGGGTACGAGCAGTACTTC
CDR3aa: CASSQPRLAGYEQYF

v_gene: TRBV7-9
j_gene: TRBJ2-2
abundance: NA
d_gene: TRBD2
CDR3nt: TGTGCCAGCAGCCGCGGACTAGCAGGGCCCGGGGAGCTGTTTTTT
CDR3aa: CASSRGLAGPGELFF

v_gene: TRBV11-1
j_gene: TRBJ2-7
abundance: NA
d_gene: NA
CDR3nt: TGTGCCAGCAGCGTCCTTGGGGCGAGCTCCTACGAGCAGTACTTC
CDR3aa: CASSVLGASSYEQYF

v_gene: TRBV21-1
j_gene: TRBJ1-5
abundance: NA
d_gene: NA
CDR3nt: TGTGCCAGCAGCAAAGCTTCCAAGCCCAATCAGCCCCAGCATTTT
CDR3aa: CASSKASKPNQPQHF

v_gene: TRBV9
j_gene: TRBJ2-1
abundance: few
d_gene: NA
CDR3nt: TGTGCCAGCAGCGCATGGGGAAACCGGGACTACAATGAGCAGTTCTTC
CDR3aa: CASSAWGNRDYNEQFF

v_gene: TRBV2
j_gene: TRBJ1-5
abundance: few
d_gene: NA
CDR3nt: TGTGCCAGCTCTCGGGACACCCAAAGGTTCAATCAGCCCCAGCATTTT
CDR3aa: CASSRDTQRFNQPQHF

v_gene: TRBV13
j_gene: TRBJ2-2
abundance: NA
d_gene: TRBD2
CDR3nt: TGTGCCAGCAGCTTCGGACTAGCGGTCGGGACCGGGGAGCTGTTTTTT
CDR3aa: CASSFGLAVGTGELFF

v_gene: TRBV6-5
j_gene: TRBJ1-1
abundance: NA
d_gene: TRBD1
CDR3nt: TGTGCCAGCAGTCCCCGGGACAGGGGGACCACTGAAGCTTTCTTT
CDR3aa: CASSPRDRGTTEAFF

v_gene: TRBV4-1
j_gene: TRBJ2-3
abundance: NA
d_gene: NA
CDR3nt: TGCGCCAGCAGCCAAGCCTCGCGGGGCGCAGATACGCAGTATTTT
CDR3aa: CASSQASRGADTQYF

v_gene: TRBV14
j_gene: TRBJ2-7
abundance: NA
d_gene: NA
CDR3nt: TGTGCCAGCAGCCTCGGCTACGAGCAGTACTTC
CDR3aa: CASSLGYEQYF

v_gene: TRBV30
j_gene: TRBJ2-1
abundance: NA
d_gene: NA
CDR3nt: TGTGCCTTTCTTAGCGGCTACAATGAGCAGTTCTTC
CDR3aa: CAFLSGYNEQFF

v_gene: TRBV30
j_gene: TRBJ1-2
abundance: NA
d_gene: NA
CDR3nt: TGTGCCCGCTGGGGAGGGGGAGGGGGCTACACCTTC
CDR3aa: CARWGGGGGYTF

v_gene: TRBV19
j_gene: TRBJ2-1
abundance: NA
d_gene: NA
CDR3nt: TGTGCCAGTAGTGACTCTTCTTACAATGAGCAGTTCTTC
CDR3aa: CASSDSSYNEQFF

v_gene: TRBV3-1/TRBV3-2
j_gene: TRBJ2-7
abundance: NA
d_gene: TRBD2
CDR3nt: TGTGCCAGCAGCCTATTTGGCGGGAGGTTGAACGAGCAGTACTTC
CDR3aa: CASSLFGGRLNEQYF

v_gene: TRBV2
j_gene: TRBJ1-5
abundance: NA
d_gene: NA
CDR3nt: TGTGCCAGCTGCAGGGGTGGCAATCAGCCCCAGCATTTT
CDR3aa: CASCRGGNQPQHF

v_gene: TRBV11-1
j_gene: TRBJ2-3
abundance: once
d_gene: NA
CDR3nt: TGTGCCAGCAGCTTATGGCAGGGCACAGATACGCAGTATTTT
CDR3aa: CASSLWQGTDTQYF

v_gene: TRBV5-1
j_gene: TRBJ2-7
abundance: once
d_gene: TRBD1
CDR3nt: TGCGCCAGCAGCTCCGTGGGACAGGGGGAAGACGAGCAGTACTTC
CDR3aa: CASSSVGQGEDEQYF

v_gene: TRBV15
j_gene: TRBJ1-6
abundance: NA
d_gene: TRBD1
CDR3nt: TGTGCCACCAGCAGAGATACTTCCGGGACAGGGAGTTCACCCCTCCACTTT
CDR3aa: CATSRDTSGTGSSPLHF

v_gene: TRBV27
j_gene: TRBJ1-5
abundance: NA
d_gene: NA
CDR3nt: TGTGCCAGCAGTCCACCAGGGGTTCTGCCTAGCAATCAGCCCCAGCATTTT
CDR3aa: CASSPPGVLPSNQPQHF

v_gene: TRBV6-5
j_gene: TRBJ2-1
abundance: NA
d_gene: NA
CDR3nt: TGTGCCAGCAGTTACCGAGAGGGTCCTTCCTACAATGAGCAGTTCTTC
CDR3aa: CASSYREGPSYNEQFF

v_gene: TRBV29-1
j_gene: TRBJ1-1
abundance: NA
d_gene: TRBD1
CDR3nt: TGCAGCGTTCCACAGGGGAGAGGTGAAGCTTTCTTT
CDR3aa: CSVPQGRGEAFF

v_gene: TRBV27
j_gene: TRBJ1-1
abundance: NA
d_gene: NA
CDR3nt: TGTGCCAGCATTGCCCTGGCGGCGGGGGTGGCTGAAGCTTTCTTT
CDR3aa: CASIALAAGVAEAFF

v_gene: TRBV11-1
j_gene: TRBJ1-1
abundance: once
d_gene: TRBD1
CDR3nt: TGTGCCAGCAGCCACACAGGGGTCGGCACTGAAGCTTTCTTT
CDR3aa: CASSHTGVGTEAFF

v_gene: TRBV9
j_gene: TRBJ2-7
abundance: NA
d_gene: TRBD2
CDR3nt: TGTGCCAGCAGCGTGGCCAGCGGGAGGAGATACGAGCAGTACTTC
CDR3aa: CASSVASGRRYEQYF

v_gene: TRBV10-3
j_gene: TRBJ1-2
abundance: NA
d_gene: TRBD1
CDR3nt: TGTGCCATCAGTTTACATCAGGAGGGGGCGTGGGGCTACACCTTC
CDR3aa: CAISLHQEGAWGYTF

v_gene: TRBV29-1
j_gene: TRBJ1-2
abundance: NA
d_gene: TRBD1
CDR3nt: TGCAGCGTTGACCCACAGGGGGCGAGGGGTGGCTACACCTTC
CDR3aa: CSVDPQGARGGYTF

v_gene: TRBV6-5
j_gene: TRBJ1-1
abundance: NA
d_gene: NA
CDR3nt: TGTGCCAGCAGTTACGCATCACCAGGGGTTGAAGCTTTCTTT
CDR3aa: CASSYASPGVEAFF

v_gene: TRBV19
j_gene: TRBJ1-4
abundance: NA
d_gene: TRBD1
CDR3nt: TGTGCCAGTAGTGACAGGGGGATGAATGAAAAACTGTTTTTT
CDR3aa: CASSDRGMNEKLFF